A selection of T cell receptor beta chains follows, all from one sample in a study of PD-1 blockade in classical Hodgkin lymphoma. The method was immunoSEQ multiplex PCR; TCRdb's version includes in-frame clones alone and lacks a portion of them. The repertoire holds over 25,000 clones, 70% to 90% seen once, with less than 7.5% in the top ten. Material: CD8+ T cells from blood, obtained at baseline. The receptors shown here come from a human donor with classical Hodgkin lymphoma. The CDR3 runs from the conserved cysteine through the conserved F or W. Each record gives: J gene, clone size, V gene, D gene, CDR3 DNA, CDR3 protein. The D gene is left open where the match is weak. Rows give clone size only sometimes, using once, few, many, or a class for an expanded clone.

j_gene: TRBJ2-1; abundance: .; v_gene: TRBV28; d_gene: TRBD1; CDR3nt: TGTGCCAGCAGTTACATCCAGGGGGCAGATGAGCAGTTCTTC; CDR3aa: CASSYIQGADEQFF
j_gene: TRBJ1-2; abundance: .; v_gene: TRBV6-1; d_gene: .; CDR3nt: TGTGCCAGCAGTGAAGGATTCACAGGGTGGTCATATGGCTACACCTTC; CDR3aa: CASSEGFTGWSYGYTF
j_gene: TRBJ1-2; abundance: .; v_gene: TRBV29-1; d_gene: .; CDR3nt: TGCAGCGTTGTAACTCCCGGACACTATGGCTACACCTTC; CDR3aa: CSVVTPGHYGYTF
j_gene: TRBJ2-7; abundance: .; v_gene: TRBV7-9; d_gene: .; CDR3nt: TGTGCCAGCAGCCCGGACACAAACTACGAGCAGTACTTC; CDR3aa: CASSPDTNYEQYF
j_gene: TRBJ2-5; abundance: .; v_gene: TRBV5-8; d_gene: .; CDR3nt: TGTGCCAGCAGCTTGGTACTCGCGGCCCAGTACTTC; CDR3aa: CASSLVLAAQYF
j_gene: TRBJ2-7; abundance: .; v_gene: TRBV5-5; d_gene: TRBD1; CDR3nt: TGTGCCAGCAGGAGGGACAGGAGTTACGAGCAGTACTTC; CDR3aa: CASRRDRSYEQYF
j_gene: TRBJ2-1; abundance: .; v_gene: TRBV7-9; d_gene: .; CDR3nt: TGTGCCAGCAGCTTAGGGGGGCAGGGTGAGCAGTTCTTC; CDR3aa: CASSLGGQGEQFF
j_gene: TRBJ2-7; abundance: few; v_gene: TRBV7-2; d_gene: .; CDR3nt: TGTGCCAGCAGCTTAGTGATGGGACACTCCTACGAGCAGTACTTC; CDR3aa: CASSLVMGHSYEQYF
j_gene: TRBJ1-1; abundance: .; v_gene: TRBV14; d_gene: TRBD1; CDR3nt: TGTGCCAGCAGCCCTACCCGACAGGGGGTGGGCTATGGAGCTTTCTTT; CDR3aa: CASSPTRQGVGYGAFF
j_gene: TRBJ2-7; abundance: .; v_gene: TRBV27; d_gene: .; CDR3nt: TGTGCCAGCAGTTCTTCCCCCTACGAGCAGTACTTC; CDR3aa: CASSSSPYEQYF
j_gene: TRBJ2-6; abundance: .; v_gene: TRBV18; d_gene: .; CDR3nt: TGTGCCAGCTCACCAGCCCAGGCTGGGGCCAACGTCCTGACTTTC; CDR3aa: CASSPAQAGANVLTF
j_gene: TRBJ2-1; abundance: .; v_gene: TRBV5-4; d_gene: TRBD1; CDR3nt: TGTGCCAGCAGCTTTGGGACAGGGGGCTATCCACCCTACAATGAGCAGTTCTTC; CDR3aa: CASSFGTGGYPPYNEQFF
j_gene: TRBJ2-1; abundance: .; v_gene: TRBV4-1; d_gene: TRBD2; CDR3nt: TGCGCCAGCAGCCTCGGACTAGCGGGAGCTGGCGAGCAGTTCTTC; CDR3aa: CASSLGLAGAGEQFF
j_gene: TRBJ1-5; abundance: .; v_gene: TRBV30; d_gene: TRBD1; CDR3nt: TGTGCCTGGAGTCCCGGGCTGGGGACAGGGATTCAGCCCCAGCATTTT; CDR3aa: CAWSPGLGTGIQPQHF
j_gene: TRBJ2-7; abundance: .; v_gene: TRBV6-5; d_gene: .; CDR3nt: TGTGCCAGCAGTTACCTGGCGGGCCAAGAGCAGTACTTC; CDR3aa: CASSYLAGQEQYF
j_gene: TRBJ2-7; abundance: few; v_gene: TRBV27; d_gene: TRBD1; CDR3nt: TGTGCCAGCAGTCCGATAACAGGGGGCGCTTACTCCTACGAGCAGTACTTC; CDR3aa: CASSPITGGAYSYEQYF
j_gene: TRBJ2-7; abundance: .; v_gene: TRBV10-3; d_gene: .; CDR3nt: TGTGCCTGCGACGATACAGGGTTCTACGAGCAGTACTTC; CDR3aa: CACDDTGFYEQYF
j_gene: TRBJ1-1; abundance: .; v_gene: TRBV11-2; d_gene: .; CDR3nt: TGTGCCAGCAGTTTAGGGGCGGCAGCTTTCTTT; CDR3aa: CASSLGAAAFF
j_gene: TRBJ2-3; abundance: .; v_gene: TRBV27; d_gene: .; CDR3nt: TGTGCCAGCAGTTGGGGCGCAGATACGCAGTATTTT; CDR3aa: CASSWGADTQYF
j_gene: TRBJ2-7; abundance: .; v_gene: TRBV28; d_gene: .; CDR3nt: TGTGCCAGCAGTTTACTTCGGTTTGGCGAGCAGTACTTC; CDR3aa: CASSLLRFGEQYF
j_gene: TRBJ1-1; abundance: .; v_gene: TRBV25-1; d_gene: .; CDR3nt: TGTGCCAGCAGTGACGGGCCCGAAGCTTTCTTT; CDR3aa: CASSDGPEAFF